The subject of this entry is one T cell receptor (beta chain). What it recognizes is unknown. Healthy controls were blood donor buffy coats. From germline, CDR1 is SGHAT and CDR2 FQNNGV. Between the trimmed V and J ends, which lost 7 bases and 0 bases, there was a span of 13 bases. This CDR3 comprises 14 residues. This sample is part of a study of STAT5B mutations in CD4+ large granular lymphocyte leukemia. The wider study: Among healthy controls, a particular HLA allele went with more CDR3 'QG' motifs.

The study's findings and limits: CD4-sorted patient repertoires seemed more clonal than healthy CD4+ repertoires. Top patient clones used TRBV06 genes more often: 8/27 versus 2/35 in controls.

Assay: immunoSEQ multiplex PCR; the TCRdb copy retains only in-frame clones and omits some. Among around 34,000 clones, about 82% were seen once, and the ten largest hold approximately 1.3%. This receptor was taken from a human donor in good health. This chain connects TRBV11-2 to TRBJ2-7; weak D call: TRBD2 (6 bases). The sample taken for sequencing was CD4+ T cells from blood buffy coats. The CDR3 DNA sequence: TGTGCCAGCACAAAATCGGGGGTCTCCTACGAGCAGTACTTC. It codes for CASTKSGVSYEQYF.